This TCR beta chain was found in a study of blood T cells in healthy people across ages. Study-wide findings and caveats: No one knew whether donors had CMV, which possibly confounded expanded clonotype changes. Relative to aged donors, long-lived donors carried more naive CD4+ cells and displayed higher diversity.

As regards this clonotype: Its antigen is not identified.

Trimming removed 7 bases at V and 0 bases at J, with 15 bases between. CDR3 length: 16 residues. Germline-derived CDR1 and CDR2 are MNHNS and SASEGT. Then a second PCR, running about 6 to 11 cycles, was carried out with a sample-barcoded 5' primer and a J-beta primer mix. A template-switch adaptor with 12 random nucleotides tagged each cDNA molecule. TCRdb re-called the 5' RACE reads with MiXCR, one entry per CDR3 protein. This repertoire shows 1.2 million to 1.5 million distinct CDR3 sequences, around two fifths found once; its top ten account for roughly 8.2%. It was approximately 10 milliliters of peripheral blood that were drawn from each donor.

The specimen was blood. The V and J genes are TRBV6-1 and TRBJ2-2, with D possibly matching TRBD1 (5 bases). This receptor was obtained from a woman younger than 30 in good health. CDR3 DNA sequence: TGTGCCAGCATACTGGCCCGGACACCGAACACCGGGGAGCTGTTTTTT. The encoded protein is CASILARTPNTGELFF.